Presented here are 24 T cell receptor beta chains from one specimen sequenced in a study of cytomegalovirus exposure and HLA in healthy donors. Primers for the PCR totalled 60 Vbeta and 13 Jbeta. Assay used: immunoSEQ multiplex PCR; TCRdb lists only in-frame clones, some missing. This table holds about 170,000 clones, approximately 80% found once. The source material was PBMCs. Every receptor here comes from a woman aged 45-65 years in good health and CMV-seronegative.

The chain uses TRBV5-1 and TRBJ2-1; D not resolved. Per germline, CDR1 SGHRS and CDR2 YFSETQ. The CDR3 sequence is 13 residues long. Trimming removed 4 bases from V and 4 bases from J, with 9 bases in between. The chain's CDR3 is CASSLTSYNEQFF. CDR3 in DNA: TGCGCCAGCAGCCTGACTTCGTACAATGAGCAGTTCTTC.

J is TRBJ2-5 and V is TRBV27; possibly TRBD1 for D (5 bases). The CDR3 consists of 14 residues. V lost 5 bases and J 5 bases, leaving 15 bases between the germline ends. Germline CDR1 is MNHEY and CDR2 is SMNVEV (reference sequence). The chain's CDR3 is CASSPLGVFETQYF. CDR3 in DNA: TGTGCCAGCAGTCCCCTAGGGGTGTTCGAGACCCAGTACTTC.

The J gene is TRBJ1-1, the V gene TRBV7-9; 9 nucleotides agree with TRBD1. Germline assignment: CDR1 SEHNR and CDR2 FQNEAQ (reference sequence). The V segment lost 5 bases and the J segment 6 bases; nucleotides outside the gene matches: 7. The CDR3 length is 14 residues. In nucleotides, the CDR3 is TGTGCCAGCAGCATTTCGGACAGGGGCGCTGAAGCTTTCTTT. Translation: CASSISDRGAEAFF.

The chain is built from TRBV28 and TRBJ1-2; D possibly corresponds to TRBD1 (5 bases). Trimming removed 6 bases at V and 4 bases at J, with 9 bases between. Per the germline V gene, CDR1 is MDHEN and CDR2 is SYDVKM. CDR3 length equals 12 residues. CDR3 in DNA: TGTGCCAGCAGCCCGACAGTCTATGGCTACACCTTC. It specifies CASSPTVYGYTF.

V is TRBV11-2 and J is TRBJ2-4; 7 bases are shared with TRBD2. The germline V gene has CDR1 SGHAT and CDR2 FQNNGV. Trimming took 3 bases from V and 9 from J; bases not matched to a gene: 5. The CDR3 length is 13 residues. This chain's CDR3 is CASSFVREGIQYF. CDR3 sequence (DNA): TGTGCCAGCAGCTTCGTTAGGGAGGGCATTCAGTACTTC.

This sequence joins TRBV5-1 and TRBJ2-3; 9 nucleotides line up with TRBD1. V shed 0 bases and J 6 bases; nucleotides not matched to a gene: 5. Germline lookup yields CDR1 SGHRS and CDR2 YFSETQ. CDR3 length equals 15 residues. The CDR3 coding sequence is TGCGCCAGCAGCTTGGGAGGGACAGGGAGGGATACGCAGTATTTT. Amino acid sequence: CASSLGGTGRDTQYF. Together with reference TRBV5-1 and TRBJ2-3, the CDR3 gives the full variable domain: KAGVTQTPRYLIKTRGQQVTLSCSPISGHRSVSWYQQTPGQGLQFLFEYFSETQRNKGNFPGRFSGRQFSNSRSEMNVSTLELGDSALYLCASSLGGTGRDTQYFGPGTRLTVL.

The chain carries TRBV6-6 and TRBJ2-7; D possibly corresponds to TRBD1 (5 bases). The CDR3 runs to 13 residues. The ends were cut back, 2 bases at V and 3 bases at J, with 8 bases in the middle. CDR1 and CDR2 (germline): MNHNY, SVGAGI (reference sequence). CDR3 residues: CASSYSDSYEQYF. DNA of the CDR3: TGTGCCAGCAGTTACAGCGACAGCTACGAGCAGTACTTC.

This clone was counted a few times. V gene TRBV5-1 combines with J gene TRBJ2-3; TRBD1 aligns across 10 bases. The CDR3 extends over 17 amino acids. V shed 0 bases and J 6 bases; nucleotides not matched to a gene: 10. Germline V gene sequence: CDR1 SGHRS, CDR2 YFSETQ. In DNA, the CDR3 is TGCGCCAGCAGCTTGGCCTTGGGGACAGGGGTCAGGGATACGCAGTATTTT. It translates to CASSLALGTGVRDTQYF.

The V call is TRBV6-4, the J call TRBJ2-1; 7 bases are a match to TRBD1. The CDR3 runs 14 residues. Germline V gene lookup returns CDR1 MRHNA and CDR2 SNTAGT. V lost 3 bases to trimming and J lost 12 bases; unmatched junction nucleotides: 11. CDR3 coding DNA: TGTGCCAGCAGTGAACAGGGACAGTATACAATGCAGTTCTTC. Translating it yields CASSEQGQYTMQFF.

The gene calls are TRBV18 and TRBJ1-3; tentatively, D is TRBD1 (5 bases). CDR3 length: 17 amino acids. Germline V gene lookup returns CDR1 KGHSH and CDR2 LQKENI. Trimming took off 3 bases at V and 5 bases at J, with 20 bases between the two ends. CDR3 DNA sequence: TGTGCCAGCTCACCGACTGGGTCGGGGGAATCTCGAAACACCATATATTTT. It specifies CASSPTGSGESRNTIYF. Full variable domain (rest looked up from reference TRBV18 and TRBJ1-3): NAGVMQNPRHLVRRRGQEARLRCSPMKGHSHVYWYRQLPEEGLKFMVYLQKENIIDESGMPKERFSAEFPKEGPSILRIQQVVRGDSAAYFCASSPTGSGESRNTIYFGEGSWLTVV.

The chain carries TRBV4-3 and TRBJ2-7; 12 bases are a match to TRBD2. The trim removed 4 bases at V and 7 bases at J, leaving 11 bases unmatched. The CDR3 length is 16 residues. Germline assignment: CDR1 LGHNA and CDR2 YSLEER. CDR3 sequence: CASSPGLELAGGEQYF. The CDR3 bases are TGCGCCAGCAGCCCCGGTCTTGAACTAGCGGGAGGAGAGCAGTACTTC.

V usage is TRBV28 and J usage is TRBJ2-7, with TRBD1 matching over 9 bases. CDR3 length: 14 residues. With V trimmed by 5 bases and J by 4 bases, 6 bases remained unmatched. Germline CDR1 reads MDHEN; CDR2 reads SYDVKM. The CDR3 bases are TGTGCCAGCAGTCTCCCGGGACAGGGTTACGAGCAGTACTTC. It yields the protein CASSLPGQGYEQYF.

CDR3 sequence: CASSVMASGPGELFF. The CDR3 DNA reads TGTGCCAGCAGTGTTATGGCTAGCGGGCCCGGGGAGCTGTTTTTT. The J gene is TRBJ2-2, the V gene TRBV2, with 8 bases that match TRBD2. Germline V gives CDR1 SNHLY, CDR2 FYNNEI. Trimming cost V 4 bases and J 6 bases; bases outside gene matches: 7. This CDR3 is built from 15 residues.

The chain has TRBV7-2 and TRBJ1-2, with D tentatively TRBD1 (6 bases). V lost 5 bases and J lost 8, with 15 bases in between. CDR1 and CDR2 from the germline V gene are SGHTA and FQGNSA. The CDR3 contains 13 residues. CDR3 bases: TGTGCCAGCAGCCCCACAGGGATGGGAGGCTACACCTTC. Protein product: CASSPTGMGGYTF.

This chain uses TRBV5-1 with TRBJ1-6; tentatively, D is TRBD1 (5 bases). This CDR3 spans 15 amino acids. V was trimmed by 4 bases and J by 0 bases, leaving 8 bases between them. Germline CDR1 is SGHRS and CDR2 is YFSETQ. The CDR3 loop is CASSQDNSYNSPLHF. DNA of the CDR3: TGCGCCAGCAGCCAGGACAACTCCTATAATTCACCCCTCCACTTT.

This chain uses TRBV5-1 with TRBJ2-3, with unresolved D. Germline CDR1 is SGHRS and CDR2 is YFSETQ. The ends were cut back, 1 base at V and 4 bases at J, with 7 bases in the middle. The CDR3 runs 13 residues. CDR3 in DNA: TGCGCCAGCAGCTTGACCCACTCAGATACGCAGTATTTT. This encodes CASSLTHSDTQYF.

V usage is TRBV7-2 and J usage is TRBJ1-5; possible D gene TRBD1, 5 bases. The CDR3 loop spans 17 amino acids. V was trimmed by 0 bases and J by 9 bases, leaving 21 bases between them. The germline gives CDR1 SGHTA, CDR2 FQGNSA. CDR3 sequence (DNA): TGTGCCAGCAGCTTAGCGGCCCAGGGTAAATGGGGATGGCCCCAGCATTTT. This translates into CASSLAAQGKWGWPQHF. The complete variable domain, with remaining parts taken from reference TRBV7-2 and TRBJ1-5, reads GAGVSQSPSNKVTEKGKDVELRCDPISGHTALYWYRQSLGQGLEFLIYFQGNSAPDKSGLPSDRFSAERTGGSVSTLTIQRTQQEDSAVYLCASSLAAQGKWGWPQHFGDGTRLSIL.

This clone was detected a few times. The rearrangement uses TRBV4-3 and TRBJ2-7; 8 bases fit TRBD2. The CDR3 contains 15 residues. The trim removed 4 bases at V and 6 bases at J, leaving 11 bases unmatched. CDR1 and CDR2 from the germline V gene are LGHNA and YSLEER. The CDR3 region is CASSRVLADGSEQYF. DNA for the CDR3: TGCGCCAGCAGCCGAGTACTAGCGGACGGCTCCGAGCAGTACTTC.

This chain connects TRBV15 to TRBJ2-7; 11 positions match TRBD1. Germline V gene sequence: CDR1 LNHNV, CDR2 YYDKDF (reference sequence). CDR3 length equals 14 residues. The ends lost 5 bases at V and 7 bases at J; junction bases unmatched: 7. The CDR3 DNA sequence: TGTGCCACCAGCCCCGGGACAGGGGGGAGGGAGCAGTACTTC. Translating it yields CATSPGTGGREQYF. Variable domain in full (rest from reference TRBV15 and TRBJ2-7): DAMVIQNPRYQVTQFGKPVTLSCSQTLNHNVMYWYQQKSSQAPKLLFHYYDKDFNNEADTPDNFQSRRPNTSFCFLDIRSPGLGDTAMYLCATSPGTGGREQYFGPGTRLTVT.

The chain combines TRBV18 with TRBJ2-7; tentative D call: TRBD1 (6 bases). This CDR3 spans 14 amino acids. Trimming cost V 3 bases and J 2 bases, with 11 bases left between them. Germline CDR1 reads KGHSH; CDR2 reads LQKENI. The CDR3 sequence is CASSPGGGTYEQYF. DNA of the CDR3: TGTGCCAGCTCACCCGGTGGGGGCACCTACGAGCAGTACTTC.

The gene calls are TRBV6-1 and TRBJ1-1; TRBD1 aligns across 7 bases. The length of the CDR3 is 13 residues. The V gene end was trimmed by 10 bases and the J gene end by 1 base; junction bases not matched to a gene: 6. Germline-derived CDR1 and CDR2 are MNHNS and SASEGT. The CDR3 DNA sequence: TGTGCCACCCCGACAGGGTCGAACACTGAAGCTTTCTTT. This sequence encodes CATPTGSNTEAFF.

This clone appeared a single time. The chain is built from TRBV18 and TRBJ2-3, with 7 bases identical to TRBD2. V shed 5 bases, J shed 1 base, and the junction held 6 bases outside the gene matches. From germline, CDR1 is KGHSH and CDR2 LQKENI. The length of the CDR3 is 15 residues. CDR3 nucleotide sequence: TGTGCCAGCTCAACCCAGCGGGGTCGCACAGATACGCAGTATTTT. Its protein is CASSTQRGRTDTQYF.

This clone was found once. The chain links TRBV19 to TRBJ2-3; D may be TRBD1 (6 bases). The germline gives CDR1 LNHDA, CDR2 SQIVND (reference sequence). The CDR3 contains 13 residues. V lost 1 base and J 7 bases, leaving 9 bases between the germline ends. The CDR3 spells CASSIGTGNTQYF. The CDR3 region has the DNA TGTGCCAGTAGTATAGGTACAGGGAATACGCAGTATTTT.

The chain joins TRBV7-7 to TRBJ2-3, with 11 bases lining up with TRBD2. The CDR3 spans 14 residues. With V trimmed by 5 bases and J by 4 bases, 2 bases remained unmatched. Germline V CDR1 and CDR2: SSHAT, FNYEAQ (reference sequence). CDR3 nucleotides: TGTGCCAGCAGCCCGACTAGCGGGGCAGATACGCAGTATTTT. Translated, it gives CASSPTSGADTQYF.